The T cell receptor beta chain under discussion was sequenced for a study of T cells in Graves' hyperthyroidism and ophthalmopathy. On the study more broadly: Upon initial diagnosis and before any treatment, peripheral blood was collected.

General study findings and limits: Peripheral blood also featured most of the thyroid clonotypes expanded above 0.001. A model of 13 V-J features distinguished ophthalmopathy from stable hyperthyroidism.

Every diagnosis used clinical symptoms, serum thyroxine and TRAb, thyroid ultrasound and orbital computed tomography. The TCR beta CDR3 regions underwent amplification using RNA transcripts as the source. During a first-round RT-PCR of the TCR CDR3, the HTBI primer set was used. One entry per CDR3 protein results from TCRdb running MiXCR on the multiplex PCR reads. The data contain hundreds of thousands of distinct CDR3 sequences, just under 20% of them singletons. V trimming: 5 bases; J trimming: 7 bases; junction bases outside the gene matches: 11. The CDR3 has 15 residues. In germline, CDR1 is SGHTA, CDR2 FQGNSA. On this clonotype: Its antigen is not known.

The receptor comes from a man aged 35 to 55 with Graves' ophthalmopathy. The specimen sequenced was blood. The rearrangement joins TRBV7-2 to TRBJ2-1; 7 bases match TRBD2. The CDR3 protein is CASSPGREKWNEQFF. The DNA for the CDR3 is TGTGCCAGCAGCCCTGGGCGGGAGAAGTGGAATGAGCAGTTCTTC.